This entry lists 21 T cell receptor beta chains sequenced from one sample in a study of tissue T cells after allogeneic stem cell transplantation. This table comes from immunoSEQ multiplex PCR, and its TCRdb copy is limited to in-frame clones, with some not included. Of some 11,000 clones in the sample, approximately 38% were seen once. Specified time point: mouse harvest day 7 after allogeneic transplant. Each mouse received 10^7 T-cell-depleted marrow cells plus 10^6 splenic CD5+ T cells by tail vein. Specimen: skin. These receptors all stem from a female BALB/c mouse given C57BL/6 T cells with graft-versus-host disease after an allogeneic hematopoietic cell transplant.

Details on this clone: Gene names and germline refer to mouse. The read finishes 1 residue shy of the CDR3 end, and the germline J gene is used to complete it. V usage is TRBV13-1 and J usage is TRBJ2-3; 7 positions match TRBD1. CDR3 length: 14 residues. The germline V gene has CDR1 NSHNY and CDR2 SYGAGN. V shed 5 bases, J shed 0 bases, and the junction held 3 bases outside the gene matches. The sequenced part of the CDR3 DNA is TGTGCCAGCAGCCGGGACAGTAGTGCAGAAACGCTGTAT. Encoded protein: CASSRDSSAETLY. The entire CDR3 sequence reads CASSRDSSAETLYF.

This clone was counted between two and nine times. The germline and genes are mouse ones. CDR3 DNA (partial): TGTGCCAGCAGTATGCGGGGAAGCTCCTATGAACAGTAC. As protein: CASSMRGSSYEQY. The entire CDR3 protein is CASSMRGSSYEQYF. The chain has TRBV19 and TRBJ2-7, with no clear D. Coverage ceases 1 residue before the CDR3 finishes, and the germline J gene fills in the end. Trimming removed 2 bases from V and 0 bases from J, with 9 bases in between. The CDR3 totals 14 residues. In germline, CDR1 is FNHDT, CDR2 SITEND (reference sequence).

The sample holds a few counts of this clone. Each gene name is a mouse one. The observed sequence ends 1 residue before the CDR3 terminus, with the missing tail filled in from the germline J gene. The V call is TRBV12-2, the J call TRBJ2-5; D may be TRBD1 (6 bases). The CDR3 has 14 amino acids. CDR1 SGHLS and CDR2 HYDKME come from the germline V gene. Trimming left V 3 bases short and J 2 bases short, with 11 bases between. The CDR3 spells CASSSGTPQDTQYF. The covered CDR3 bases are TGTGCCAGCTCTTCCGGGACACCCCAAGACACCCAGTAC.

This clone is medium-sized by share. Gene names follow the mouse nomenclature. The read ends 1 residue early relative to the CDR3; the germline J gene fills the gap. The V gene is TRBV26, the J gene TRBJ2-7; 8 bases match TRBD2. CDR1 and CDR2 from the germline V gene are KGHPV and FQNQEV (reference sequence). This CDR3 has 13 residues. V shed 2 bases, J shed 6 bases, and the junction held 3 bases outside the gene matches. The sequenced CDR3 bases are TGTGCCAGCAGTCTGAGGGGGGGCAGTGAACAGTAC. It specifies CASSLRGGSEQY. The entire CDR3 protein is CASSLRGGSEQYF. The full variable domain, completed using reference TRBV26 and TRBJ2-7, is NSKVIQTPRYLVKGQGQKAKMRCIPEKGHPVVFWYQQNKNNEFKFLINFQNQEVLQQIDMTEKRFSAECPSNSPCSLEIQSSEAGDSALYLCASSLRGGSEQYFGPGTRLTVL.

In this sample, this clone turned up a few times. Genes here carry mouse names. The CDR3 end falls 1 residue outside the read, so it is completed with the germline J gene. This rearrangement joins TRBV26 to TRBJ2-7, with 10 bases aligning to TRBD1. V was pared by 2 bases and J by 3 bases, with 1 base of the junction left unmatched. The CDR3 runs to 14 residues. CDR1 is KGHPV, CDR2 FQNQEV, per germline (reference sequence). The CDR3 DNA, read in part, is TGTGCCAGCAGTCTGGGACAGGGGGGCTATGAACAGTAC. As protein: CASSLGQGGYEQY. The whole CDR3 protein reads CASSLGQGGYEQYF.

This clone came up a few times. Gene names are mouse gene names. The sequence runs out 1 residue before the end of the CDR3; the remainder is reconstructed from the germline J gene. The rearrangement uses TRBV5 and TRBJ2-1; tentative D call: TRBD2 (5 bases). V shed 1 base and J shed 7 bases, with 11 bases lying between them. The CDR3 sequence is 14 residues long. CDR1 and CDR2 from the germline V gene are LGHNA and YNLKQL (reference sequence). Incomplete CDR3 DNA: TGTGCCAGCAGCCAAGTGGGGTTCGGGGCTGAGCAGTTC. It yields the protein CASSQVGFGAEQF. The whole CDR3 sequence is CASSQVGFGAEQFF.

For this clone: Gene names denote mouse genes. The CDR3 end is not reached by the read, which stops 1 residue before it; the germline J gene fills it in. The chain employs TRBV19 and TRBJ1-3, with a weak D call TRBD1 (6 bases). Germline CDR1 FNHDT, CDR2 SITEND (reference sequence). V was clipped by 0 bases and J by 2 bases, with 9 bases between them. CDR3 size: 15 residues. The CDR3 loop is CASSIDGTTGNTLYF. The covered CDR3 bases are TGTGCCAGCAGTATAGATGGGACAACTGGAAATACGCTCTAT.

Worth noting for this clone: Mouse names are used for the genes. Coverage ceases 1 residue before the CDR3 finishes, and the germline J gene fills in the end. The chain has TRBV19 and TRBJ2-7; perhaps TRBD1 as D (6 bases). The length of the CDR3 is 13 residues. The ends were cut back, 4 bases at V and 0 bases at J, with 8 bases in the middle. Germline CDR1 and CDR2: FNHDT and SITEND (reference sequence). CDR3 amino acids: CASSHRVSYEQYF. The sequenced CDR3 bases are TGTGCCAGCAGTCACAGGGTCTCCTATGAACAGTAC.

This clone was seen more than once but under ten times. Germline and genes: mouse. The CDR3 extends 1 residue past the end of the read, so its final part is completed from the germline J gene. The J gene is TRBJ2-5, the V gene TRBV26; 10 nucleotides align to TRBD2. V shed 3 bases, J shed 7 bases, and the junction held 7 bases outside the gene matches. Germline assignment: CDR1 KGHPV and CDR2 FQNQEV (reference sequence). CDR3 size: 15 residues. CDR3 DNA (partial): TGTGCCAGCAGTCTAATTAGGGACTGGGGAAACACCCAGTAC. It encodes CASSLIRDWGNTQY. The complete CDR3 reads CASSLIRDWGNTQYF.

Remarks on this clone: Each gene name is a mouse one. The sequenced fragment ends 1 residue before the CDR3 boundary, so the rest is inferred from the germline J gene. The chain uses TRBV26 and TRBJ2-4; tentative D call: TRBD1 (5 bases). The CDR3 has 13 residues. V lost 4 bases, J lost 0 bases, and 5 bases lay in between. Germline CDR1 KGHPV, CDR2 FQNQEV (reference sequence). The DNA read from the CDR3 is TGTGCCAGCAGTCGACAGAGTCAAAACACCTTGTAC. Translated: CASSRQSQNTLY. The whole CDR3 sequence reads CASSRQSQNTLYF.

Comment on this clone: All gene names here are mouse names. CDR3 DNA (partial): TGTGCTAGCAGTTTGGGGGAGGGCTATGCTGAGCAGTTC. Protein product: CASSLGEGYAEQF. The whole CDR3 protein is CASSLGEGYAEQFF. The chain combines TRBV29 with TRBJ2-1; D assignment may be TRBD1 or TRBD2 (5 bases each). The read ends 1 residue early relative to the CDR3; the germline J gene fills the gap. In germline, CDR1 is MSHET, CDR2 SYDVDS. V lost 3 bases and J lost 3, with 9 bases in between. The CDR3 covers 14 residues.

This clone counts as medium-sized. Mouse gene names apply. The CDR3 end falls 1 residue outside the read, so it is completed with the germline J gene. V usage is TRBV15 and J usage is TRBJ2-7; 7 bases line up with TRBD2. The CDR3 sequence is 14 residues long. Trimming removed 6 bases from V and 0 bases from J; junction bases left unmatched: 5. Germline lookup yields CDR1 SGHND and CDR2 FRSKSL. CDR3 DNA (partial): TGTGCCAGCAGGTACTGGGGTAGCTCCTATGAACAGTAC. It yields the protein CASRYWGSSYEQY. The full-length CDR3 reads as CASRYWGSSYEQYF.

Note on this clone: The genes and germline here are from mouse. CDR3 protein: CASSLGQISGNTLYF. Partial CDR3 DNA: TGTGCCAGCAGTCTCGGACAGATTTCTGGAAATACGCTCTAT. V gene TRBV26 combines with J gene TRBJ1-3; D might be TRBD1 (6 bases). Sequencing ends 1 residue short of the CDR3 end; the germline J gene provides the rest. There are 15 residues in the CDR3. V gave up 3 bases and J gave up 0 bases, with 9 bases separating them. The germline CDR1 and CDR2 sequences are KGHPV and FQNQEV (reference sequence).

A remark on this clone: The gene names given are mouse names. The DNA ends 1 residue before the CDR3 does, and the rest of the CDR3 is filled in from the germline J gene. This sequence joins TRBV23 and TRBJ2-3; TRBD2, as called in the table, went unchecked against the DNA. Germline values: CDR1 KGHTA, CDR2 FQNQQP. CDR3 length equals 14 residues. The CDR3: CSSRPTGGARTLYF. The part of the CDR3 DNA that was read is TGCTCCAGCAGACCGACTGGGGGGGCGCGAACGCTGTAT. The full variable domain, rest sourced from reference TRBV23 and TRBJ2-3, is DAAVTQKPRYLIKMKGQEAEMKCIPEKGHTAVFWYQQKQSKELKFLIYFQNQQPLDQIDMVKERFSAVCPSSSLCSLGIRTCEAEDSALYLCSSRPTGGARTLYFGSGTRLTVL.

In the case of this clone: Genes and germline come from the mouse. The read terminates 1 residue before the CDR3 end, so the remaining end is supplied by the germline J gene. At the DNA level, this CDR3 is encoded by other sequences in the same sample as well. The rearrangement links TRBV26 to TRBJ1-1, with unresolved D. The CDR3 is 13 residues long. V shed 2 bases and J shed 2 bases, with 6 bases lying between them. Looked up from germline, CDR1 is KGHPV and CDR2 is FQNQEV (reference sequence). Incomplete CDR3 DNA: TGTGCCAGCAGTCTGAGACATAACACAGAAGTCTTC. Its translation: CASSLRHNTEVF. The CDR3 in full is CASSLRHNTEVFF.

Note on this clone: Genes here carry mouse names. The read ends 1 residue before the CDR3 terminus; that terminus is restored from the germline J gene. The chain has TRBV26 and TRBJ2-5; D remains ambiguous. The CDR3 is 11 amino acids. Looked up from germline, CDR1 is KGHPV and CDR2 is FQNQEV (reference sequence). Trimming left V 6 bases short and J 2 bases short, with 3 bases between. CDR3 amino acids: CASSIQDTQYF. The DNA read from the CDR3 is TGTGCCAGCAGCATCCAAGACACCCAGTAC.

This clone was detected a few times. Mouse germline and gene names are used. The read terminates 1 residue ahead of where the CDR3 ends, so the germline J gene completes it. The J gene is TRBJ1-4, the V gene TRBV12-1; D gene ambiguous. This CDR3 contains 14 residues. Trimming stripped 2 bases from V and 0 bases from J, with 6 bases between. Per germline, CDR1 SGHSN and CDR2 HYEKVE. The DNA read from the CDR3 is TGTGCCAGCTCTCCTCAAATTTCCAACGAAAGATTATTT. It specifies CASSPQISNERLF. The full CDR3 sequence reads CASSPQISNERLFF.

As concerns this clone: The germline and genes are mouse ones. With the read ending 1 residue before the CDR3 end, the germline J gene is used to fill in that end. V and J are TRBV12-1 and TRBJ2-1; 7 positions agree with TRBD2. This CDR3 is 15 amino acids long. Germline V gene lookup returns CDR1 SGHSN and CDR2 HYEKVE. Trimming took 2 bases from V and 3 from J; bases not matched to a gene: 6. CDR3 in amino acids: CASSPFWGTYAEQFF. The part of the CDR3 DNA that was read is TGTGCCAGCTCTCCTTTCTGGGGGACCTATGCTGAGCAGTTC.

About this clone: Gene names denote mouse genes. CDR3: CASSLGLVQDTQYF. The covered CDR3 bases are TGTGCCAGCAGCCTGGGACTGGTCCAAGACACCCAGTAC. The chain employs TRBV19 and TRBJ2-5, with 8 nucleotides matching TRBD2. With the read ending 1 residue before the CDR3 end, the germline J gene is used to fill in that end. The CDR3 spans 14 residues. With 5 bases clipped from V and 2 bases from J, the junction kept 4 bases outside the gene matches. Germline assignment: CDR1 FNHDT and CDR2 SITEND (reference sequence).

On this clone: Mouse germline and gene names are used. The CDR3 goes on 1 residue after the read ends, and that part is filled in from the germline J gene. The chain has TRBV26 and TRBJ1-1; no reliable D call. CDR3 length equals 13 residues. Germline V CDR1 and CDR2: KGHPV, FQNQEV (reference sequence). V gave up 2 bases and J gave up 4 bases, with 8 bases separating them. The CDR3 bases that were read are TGTGCCAGCAGTCTGAGGGTGGGCACAGAAGTCTTC. This sequence encodes CASSLRVGTEVF. The complete CDR3 sequence is CASSLRVGTEVFF.

This clone was detected a few times. Gene names and germline refer to mouse. The read comes to an end 1 residue before the CDR3 does, leaving the germline J gene to fill in the end. The chain uses TRBV26 and TRBJ1-1, with D maybe TRBD1 (5 bases). Germline assignment: CDR1 KGHPV and CDR2 FQNQEV (reference sequence). This CDR3 is 14 amino acids long. Trimming stripped 0 bases from V and 3 bases from J, with 8 bases between. This chain's CDR3 is CASSLSGLDTEVFF. The covered CDR3 bases are TGTGCCAGCAGTCTGTCGGGGCTGGACACAGAAGTCTTC. Based on the CDR3 plus reference TRBV26 and TRBJ1-1, the full variable domain is NSKVIQTPRYLVKGQGQKAKMRCIPEKGHPVVFWYQQNKNNEFKFLINFQNQEVLQQIDMTEKRFSAECPSNSPCSLEIQSSEAGDSALYLCASSLSGLDTEVFFGKGTRLTVV.